The rows below give T cell receptor beta chains drawn from one sample of a study of T cells in Graves' hyperthyroidism and ophthalmopathy. TCRdb independently ran MiXCR on the multiplex PCR reads; one entry per CDR3 protein. The sample comprises nearly 600,000 distinct CDR3 sequences, approximately 15% of which are singletons, and more than 6% rests with the top ten. Sequencing was done on a sample of blood. The source of these receptors is a woman under 30 with Graves' ophthalmopathy. Both conserved end residues are part of each CDR3. The order of the fields is D gene, V gene, J gene, clone size, CDR3 DNA, CDR3 protein. D genes are given only for firm matches. Size is stated for part of the rows, as once, few or many counts, or as a class when the clone is expanded.

TRBD1	TRBV19	TRBJ1-2	few	TGTGCCAGTAGCTCCTTTTTCCGGACAGGGGTCTTCGTTAGCTACACCTTC	CASSSFFRTGVFVSYTF
TRBD1	TRBV5-1	TRBJ2-1	few	TGCGCCAGCAGCCAGGGACAGGGGGCGTTCTTC	CASSQGQGAFF
TRBD2	TRBV20-1	TRBJ2-1	many	TGCAGTGCCGCCGGGACTAGCGGGATCAATGAGCAGTTCTTC	CSAAGTSGINEQFF
TRBD2	TRBV20-1	TRBJ2-1	many	TGCAGTGCTAAGGGGACTAGCGGGATTGGTGAGCAGTTCTTC	CSAKGTSGIGEQFF
NA	TRBV20-1	TRBJ1-1	many	TGCAGTGCTGGTAGGGTGGGGAACACTGAAGCTTTCTTT	CSAGRVGNTEAFF
NA	TRBV9	TRBJ2-1	few	TGTGCCAGCAGCGTAGCAAGGATAGGCAATGAGCAGTTCTTC	CASSVARIGNEQFF
NA	TRBV12-3/TRBV12-4	TRBJ1-1	many	TGTGCCAGCAGTTTCGGGGACATCTTGAACACTGAAGCTTTCTTT	CASSFGDILNTEAFF
NA	TRBV28	TRBJ2-3	many	TGTGCCGCGGCGTGGGGAGATACGCAGTATTTT	CAAAWGDTQYF
NA	TRBV7-3	TRBJ2-3	many	TGTGCCAGCAGCTTAAGCGGGCCACAGGGCACAGATACGCAGTATTTT	CASSLSGPQGTDTQYF
NA	TRBV7-9	TRBJ2-1	NA	TGTGCCAGCAAGGGGGGTCCTTACAATGAGCAGTTCTTC	CASKGGPYNEQFF
TRBD2	TRBV6-1	TRBJ2-5	many	TGTGCCAGCAGGTACACTAGCGGGAGTAAGGAGACCCAGTACTTC	CASRYTSGSKETQYF
NA	TRBV7-8	TRBJ2-3	many	TGTGCCAGCAGCTTAGGGGGGTGGGCGACAGATACGCAGTATTTT	CASSLGGWATDTQYF
TRBD2	TRBV25-1	TRBJ2-1	NA	TGTGCCAGCAAGGTTCCGGGAGGGCAGTTCTTC	CASKVPGGQFF
NA	TRBV11-1	TRBJ2-2	many	TGTGCCAGCAGCCCTCGAGGCCCTCGGATTAACACCGGGGAGCTGTTTTTT	CASSPRGPRINTGELFF
NA	TRBV3-1	TRBJ1-3	many	TGTGCCAGCAGCCAGGGCGGGCTATCTGGAAACACCATATATTTT	CASSQGGLSGNTIYF
NA	TRBV9	TRBJ2-3	NA	TGTGCCAGCAGCTCCCGTCGTGGGGGCAGGGGAGTAGATACGCAGTATTTT	CASSSRRGGRGVDTQYF
NA	TRBV6-5	TRBJ2-1	few	TGTGCCAGCAGGGCGACTCCCTACAATGAGCAGTTCTTC	CASRATPYNEQFF
NA	TRBV30	TRBJ2-1	many	TGTGCCGGGACGTTACTAAGCTCCTACAATGAGCAGTTCTTC	CAGTLLSSYNEQFF
NA	TRBV6-2/TRBV6-3	TRBJ1-4	NA	TGTGCCAGCAGTTACTCGGGACAAGCTGCAACTAATGAAAAACTGTTTTTT	CASSYSGQAATNEKLFF
TRBD1	TRBV15	TRBJ1-1	NA	TGTGCCACCAGCGATGGACAGGCGAACACTGAAGCTTTCTTT	CATSDGQANTEAFF
TRBD1	TRBV5-6	TRBJ2-3	NA	TGTGCCAGCAGCTTGTACGGGGACAGTCGCACAGATACGCAGTATTTT	CASSLYGDSRTDTQYF
TRBD1	TRBV27	TRBJ1-6	few	TGTGCCAGCAGAACCCGGGACAGGCACCCTAATTCACCCCTCCACTTT	CASRTRDRHPNSPLHF
NA	TRBV12-3/TRBV12-4	TRBJ1-2	many	TGTGCCAGCGGGAACCTCCCGGGGGTAGTCTATGGCTACACCTTC	CASGNLPGVVYGYTF
NA	TRBV13	TRBJ2-1	many	TGTGCCAGCAGCTTAGATCGCGGGAAGCATGAGCAGTTCTTC	CASSLDRGKHEQFF
TRBD1	TRBV28	TRBJ2-6	many	TGTGCCAGCAGCCCGGGACAGGGTTCGAGCTCTGGGGCCAACGTCCTGACTTTC	CASSPGQGSSSGANVLTF
TRBD2	TRBV20-1	TRBJ2-3	NA	TGCAGCGCTAGAGTTCCGGGACTAGCGGATCCGGATACGCAGTATTTT	CSARVPGLADPDTQYF
TRBD1	TRBV20-1	TRBJ1-3	NA	TGCAGTGCCCCCGGACAGGGAATGAACTCCGGAAACACCATATGTTTT	CSAPGQGMNSGNTICF
NA	TRBV28	TRBJ2-3	many	TGTGCCAGCACCCTGGGCGCAGATACGCAGTATTTT	CASTLGADTQYF
TRBD2	TRBV7-2	TRBJ2-7	many	TGTGCCAGCAGCCCATTAGCGGGAGTAGCTTACGAGCAGTACTTC	CASSPLAGVAYEQYF
NA	TRBV19	TRBJ2-7	few	TGTGCCAGTAGTATTTATCAGGGCTCCTACGAGCAGTACTTC	CASSIYQGSYEQYF
NA	TRBV7-2	TRBJ1-2	NA	TGTGCCAGCAGCTTAGAAGGTTTGGGGACCTATGGCTACACCTTC	CASSLEGLGTYGYTF